This T cell receptor beta chain derives from a study of metastatic and nonmetastatic thyroid tumors. This clone was seen ten or more times. V lost 6 bases to trimming and J lost 2 bases; unmatched junction nucleotides: 7. The CDR3 extends over 15 amino acids. Germline V gene data show CDR1 as DFQATT and CDR2 as SNEGSKA (reference sequence). No patient received treatment before thyroid surgery. TCRdb reanalyzed the PCR reads via MiXCR. Among 25,000 to 35,000 clones listed, approximately 10% were seen once. The rearrangement joins TRBV20-1 to TRBJ2-5; 12 positions match TRBD2. This sequence was found in a female donor with papillary thyroid cancer or a benign thyroid nodule (not recorded which). Some clones in this sample may be carry-over from other donors' samples. The sample comprised blood. The CDR3 loop is CSALAGGRVQETQYF. Here the CDR3 DNA reads TGCAGTGCCCTAGCGGGAGGGAGGGTGCAAGAGACCCAGTACTTC.